This T cell receptor beta chain originates from a study of blood T cell repertoires in COVID-19. Study summary: Sites across the United States, Italy and Spain contributed samples from acute and convalescent COVID-19. In each case, the material was cDNA or gDNA derived from T cells, B-cell-depleted T cells, or PBMCs.

Original processing methods: Researchers report that nucleated cell counts were estimated from reference gene primer amplification. Sequencing used immunoSEQ multiplex PCR; TCRdb keeps in-frame clones, though not all of them. That table furnishes V, J and clone size, whereas the DNA furnished D and trimming. Here the sample spans more than 200,000 clones, approximately 88% being singletons. Germline V CDR1 and CDR2: LNHNV, YYDKDF (reference sequence). V lost 3 bases and J lost 0; bases outside the gene matches: 1. The length of the CDR3 is 15 residues. The V call is TRBV15, the J call TRBJ2-1, with 8 positions matching TRBD2. Material for sequencing was peripheral blood. This TCR derives from a man aged 35 to 55 with acute or convalescent COVID-19. In DNA form, the CDR3 reads TGTGCCACCAGCAGGCTAGCGGGCTCCTACAATGAGCAGTTCTTC. As protein: CATSRLAGSYNEQFF.